These 22 T cell receptor beta chains originate from one sample sequenced in a study of radiotherapy plus CTLA-4 blockade in lung cancer (dated by TCRdb to the late 2010s). Receptor amplification or capture employed the immunoSEQ multiplex PCR assay. TCRdb limited this immuneACCESS table to in-frame rearrangements with V and J called. A share of clones is missing; checked studies link under half to unresolved V genes, and the rest is unexplained. This sample is represented by over 50,000 clones; under 85% of them were singletons. 2.5% to 3.5% of the sample rests with the top ten. Sequenced material: peripheral blood, taken from a patient treated with radiotherapy plus ipilimumab. All receptors derive from a human donor with non-small cell lung cancer who had a partial response to radiotherapy plus ipilimumab.

The V gene is TRBV6-5, the J gene TRBJ2-7; TRBD2 aligns across 7 bases. The CDR3 loop spans 15 amino acids. Trimming cost V 2 bases and J 3 bases; bases outside gene matches: 7. CDR1 and CDR2 from the germline V gene are MNHEY and SVGAGI. The CDR3 loop reads CASSYGDGGGYEQYF. CDR3 DNA sequence: TGTGCCAGCAGTTACGGGGACGGCGGGGGCTACGAGCAGTACTTC.

The rearrangement joins TRBV5-1 to TRBJ2-5, with TRBD2 matching 15 bases. V trimming: 3 bases; J trimming: 1 base; junction bases outside the gene matches: 7. CDR3 size: 18 residues. The germline CDR1 and CDR2 sequences are SGHRS and YFSETQ. The DNA of the CDR3 is TGCGCCAGCAGCTGGGGGACTAGCGGGGGGCCCTCCCAAGAGACCCAGTACTTC. Its protein product is CASSWGTSGGPSQETQYF.

The J gene is TRBJ2-2, the V gene TRBV7-8, with D maybe TRBD1 (6 bases). CDR1 is SGHVS and CDR2 is FQNEAQ in the germline V gene. V lost 5 bases to trimming and J lost 0 bases, with 13 bases between them. The CDR3 totals 16 residues. The CDR3 DNA sequence: TGTGCCAGCAGCCCGGCTCGGACAGCGAACACCGGGGAGCTGTTTTTT. Its protein is CASSPARTANTGELFF.

This chain connects TRBV12-5 to TRBJ1-3; the D is unclear. Deletions cut 5 bases from V and 5 bases from J, with 13 bases between. Germline V gene sequence: CDR1 LGHNT, CDR2 FRNRAP. The CDR3 has 14 residues. Here the CDR3 reads CASGPPEGRNTIYF. CDR3 nucleotides: TGTGCTAGTGGTCCGCCCGAGGGCCGAAACACCATATATTTT.

V usage is TRBV5-1 and J usage is TRBJ1-1; D uncertain. The CDR3 totals 15 residues. The germline V gene encodes CDR1 SGHRS and CDR2 YFSETQ. V shed 1 base and J shed 5 bases, with 15 bases lying between them. As DNA, the CDR3 is TGCGCCAGCAGCTTGACACGGGGAGAAGGGACTGAAGCTTTCTTT. It translates to CASSLTRGEGTEAFF.

The chain joins TRBV7-8 to TRBJ2-5; 15 bases are a match to TRBD2. CDR1 and CDR2 from the germline V gene are SGHVS and FQNEAQ. The CDR3 consists of 17 residues. With 2 bases clipped from V and 4 bases from J, the junction kept 5 bases outside the gene matches. The CDR3 is CASSLLGLAGGRETQYF. Written as DNA, the CDR3 is TGTGCCAGCAGCTTATTGGGACTAGCGGGGGGTAGAGAGACCCAGTACTTC.

V is TRBV6-5 and J is TRBJ2-3, with D maybe TRBD2 (6 bases). The germline V and J ends were trimmed by 10 bases and 2 bases, with 13 bases remaining between them. CDR3 size: 13 residues. The germline gives CDR1 MNHEY, CDR2 SVGAGI. This chain's CDR3 is CAIRAGLTDTQYF. The CDR3 bases are TGTGCCATACGAGCGGGCCTCACAGATACGCAGTATTTT.

V is TRBV5-5 and J is TRBJ2-7; 9 bases are shared with TRBD1. CDR3 size: 14 residues. Trimming took 2 bases from V and 4 from J; bases not matched to a gene: 4. Germline CDR1 reads SGHKS; CDR2 reads YYEKEE (reference sequence). CDR3 DNA: TGTGCCAGCAGCTTAGGACAGGGGAGGTACGAGCAGTACTTC. Its protein product is CASSLGQGRYEQYF.

This sequence joins TRBV25-1 and TRBJ1-4; no clear D. Germline lookup yields CDR1 MGHDK and CDR2 SYGVNS. The CDR3 has 15 amino acids. Trimming cost V 1 base and J 1 base, with 7 bases left between them. CDR3 DNA sequence: TGTGCCAGCAGTGAATCCGGGGAAACTAATGAAAAACTGTTTTTT. Translation gives CASSESGETNEKLFF.

The genes are TRBV11-3 and TRBJ2-3, with D unclear. V was clipped by 5 bases and J by 4 bases, with 10 bases between them. Per germline, CDR1 SGHNT and CDR2 YENEEA. The CDR3 has 13 amino acids. The CDR3: CASSGRVADTQYF. CDR3 nucleotide sequence: TGTGCCAGCAGCGGCCGGGTGGCAGATACGCAGTATTTT.

The CDR3 DNA reads as TGCAGCGTTGAAGGGGGACAGGGAGGGGTAGAGACCCAGTACTTC. Its protein product is CSVEGGQGGVETQYF. The chain links TRBV29-1 to TRBJ2-5; 9 bases match TRBD1. Germline V gene lookup returns CDR1 SQVTM and CDR2 ANQGSEA. The CDR3 loop spans 15 amino acids. J was trimmed by 4 bases and V by 1 base; bases with no gene match: 7.

This chain uses TRBV19 with TRBJ1-2; D gene ambiguous. Trimming took 10 bases from V and 4 from J, leaving 13 bases between them. There are 12 residues in the CDR3. From germline, CDR1 is LNHDA and CDR2 SQIVND (reference sequence). This CDR3 reads CATQDGIYGYTF. The CDR3 DNA reads TGTGCCACCCAGGACGGGATCTATGGCTACACCTTC.

There are a few counts of this clone. This chain uses TRBV30 with TRBJ1-5, with D tentatively TRBD1 (5 bases). Between the trimmed V and J ends, which lost 0 bases and 5 bases, there was a span of 14 bases. The germline gives CDR1 GTSNPN, CDR2 SVGIG (reference sequence). The length of the CDR3 is 15 residues. CDR3 loop: CAWSVLGGEDQPQHF. Here the CDR3 DNA reads TGTGCCTGGAGTGTACTGGGGGGGGAGGATCAGCCCCAGCATTTT.

This chain links TRBV5-4 with TRBJ1-4; D gene uncertain. This CDR3 has 13 residues. Between the trimmed V and J ends, which lost 1 base and 5 bases, there was a span of 6 bases. CDR1 and CDR2 (germline): SGHNT, YYREEE (reference sequence). The CDR3 nucleotides are TGTGCCAGCAGCTTGTCGGGGAATGAAAAACTGTTTTTT. Its protein product is CASSLSGNEKLFF.

The rearrangement joins TRBV19 to TRBJ2-1; 9 bases map to TRBD2. The CDR3 is 16 residues long. Losses at the gene ends were 2 bases for V and 5 bases for J; bases not matched to a gene: 7. CDR1 is LNHDA, CDR2 SQIVND, per germline (reference sequence). The CDR3 DNA follows: TGTGCCAGTAGTATAAGGGCGGGGGGGCACAACAATGAGCAGTTCTTC. Translation gives CASSIRAGGHNNEQFF.

This clone was seen more than once but under ten times. The gene calls are TRBV6-5 and TRBJ1-1; 7 positions agree with TRBD1. CDR3 size: 15 residues. V was pared by 6 bases and J by 0 bases, with 7 bases of the junction left unmatched. Germline V CDR1 and CDR2: MNHEY, SVGAGI. In DNA, the CDR3 is TGTGCCAGCAGAGGGGGACAGCAGGTGAACACTGAAGCTTTCTTT. It yields the protein CASRGGQQVNTEAFF.

This sequence joins TRBV7-9 and TRBJ1-1, with 8 nucleotides matching TRBD1. After removal of 5 bases from V and 5 bases from J, the junction contained 10 bases not matched to a gene. Germline CDR1 reads SEHNR; CDR2 reads FQNEAQ (reference sequence). The CDR3 is 15 residues long. CDR3 loop: CASSPNQGAKTEAFF. The CDR3 region has the DNA TGTGCCAGCAGCCCAAACCAGGGGGCTAAGACTGAAGCTTTCTTT.

The rearrangement joins TRBV5-4 to TRBJ1-2; D unresolved. Germline CDR1 is SGHNT and CDR2 is YYREEE (reference sequence). Trimming shortened V by 0 bases and J by 3 bases, and 12 bases separated the two germline ends. The CDR3 has 15 amino acids. DNA for the CDR3: TGTGCCAGCAGCTTGGGGGTCAGTGACTACTATGGCTACACCTTC. This encodes CASSLGVSDYYGYTF.

The chain couples TRBV11-2 to TRBJ1-2, with D possibly TRBD1 on 5 matching bases. The CDR3 sequence is 15 residues long. Per germline, CDR1 SGHAT and CDR2 FQNNGV. Trimming pared 1 base from V and 1 base from J, leaving 10 bases between. CDR3 nucleotide sequence: TGTGCCAGCAGCTTAGCGGGGGGGGTTAACTATGGCTACACCTTC. As protein: CASSLAGGVNYGYTF. The full variable domain, with the rest looked up from reference TRBV11-2 and TRBJ1-2, is EAGVAQSPRYKIIEKRQSVAFWCNPISGHATLYWYQQILGQGPKLLIQFQNNGVVDDSQLPKDRFSAERLKGVDSTLKIQPAKLEDSAVYLCASSLAGGVNYGYTFGSGTRLTVV.

This clone is medium-sized in the sample. CDR3 coding DNA: TGTGCCTGGAGTAATCCGGGAGGCAGGGTGGACTATGGCTACACCTTC. This translates into CAWSNPGGRVDYGYTF. The chain joins TRBV30 to TRBJ1-2, with D possibly matching TRBD1 (5 bases). Trimming removed 2 bases at V and 3 bases at J, with 19 bases between. This CDR3 comprises 16 residues. CDR1 is GTSNPN and CDR2 is SVGIG in the germline V gene (reference sequence).

V and J are TRBV15 and TRBJ1-5; D is unclear. The CDR3 loop spans 12 amino acids. Germline V gives CDR1 LNHNV, CDR2 YYDKDF (reference sequence). V was pared by 8 bases and J by 4 bases, with 9 bases between. Here the CDR3 reads CATGRENQPQHF. For the CDR3, the DNA is TGTGCCACCGGGCGGGAGAATCAGCCCCAGCATTTT.

The chain recombines TRBV5-1 with TRBJ1-6; D is unresolved. V lost 6 bases, J lost 7 bases, and 5 bases lay in between. Germline V gene lookup returns CDR1 SGHRS and CDR2 YFSETQ. The CDR3 extends over 11 amino acids. CDR3 loop: CASKRNSPLHF. CDR3 bases: TGCGCCAGCAAACGGAATTCACCCCTCCACTTT.